Sequencing of this TCR beta chain was carried out in a study of Graves' ophthalmopathy and Graves' hyperthyroidism. Notes on the study in general: Cross-validated, the 13-signature model showed 87.88%/81.08% sensitivity/specificity, and 80%/75% in the test set. Detection in blood was also observed for most expanded thyroid clonotypes above 0.001 frequency.

This clonotype was counted between two and nine times. Its target is unknown. Amplifying from RNA transcripts, the study obtained TCR beta CDR3 regions. HTBI primers primed a first-round RT-PCR, and a second-round multiplex PCR followed. TCRdb itself ran the multiplex PCR reads through MiXCR, one entry per CDR3 protein. The table shows 300,000 to 400,000 distinct CDR3 sequences, with 17% occurring only once. The CDR3 is 14 residues long. CDR1 and CDR2 from the germline V gene are SGHDN and FVKESK. The germline V and J ends were trimmed by 4 bases and 1 base, with 11 bases remaining between them. This sequence was found in an adult man with Graves' ophthalmopathy. The sequenced material came from peripheral blood. V and J are TRBV14 and TRBJ2-7; D is possibly TRBD2 (5 bases). CDR3 sequence (DNA): TGTGCCAGCAGCCCGCGGGCCAAGTCCTACGAGCAGTACTTC. Translation: CASSPRAKSYEQYF. The full variable domain, its missing parts supplied by reference TRBV14 and TRBJ2-7, is EAGVTQFPSHSVIEKGQTVTLRCDPISGHDNLYWYRRVMGKEIKFLLHFVKESKQDESGMPNNRFLAERTGGTYSTLKVQPAELEDSGVYFCASSPRAKSYEQYFGPGTRLTVT.